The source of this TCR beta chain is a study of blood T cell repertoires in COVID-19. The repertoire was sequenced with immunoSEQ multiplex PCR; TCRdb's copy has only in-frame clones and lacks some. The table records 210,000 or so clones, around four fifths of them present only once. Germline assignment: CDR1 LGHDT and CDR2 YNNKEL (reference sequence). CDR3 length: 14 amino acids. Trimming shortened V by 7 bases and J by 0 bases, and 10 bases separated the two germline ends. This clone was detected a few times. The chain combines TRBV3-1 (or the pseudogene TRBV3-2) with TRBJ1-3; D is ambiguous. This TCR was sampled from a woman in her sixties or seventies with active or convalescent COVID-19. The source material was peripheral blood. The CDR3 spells CASTKRGSGNTIYF. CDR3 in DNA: TGTGCCAGCACCAAACGGGGCTCTGGAAACACCATATATTTT.